This T cell receptor (beta chain) was identified during a study of blood T cell repertoires in COVID-19 (dated by TCRdb to the early 2020s). Notes on the research overall: The collaborator samples originated in the United States, Italy and Spain and spanned the acute and convalescent phases of COVID-19. Deeply sampled blood TCRbeta repertoires from subjects exposed to, actively infected with, or recovered from COVID-19 were included in the dataset. A de-identified subject ID, COVID-19 status, age in years and sex were almost always included in the sample metadata. The samples were drawn from two sources: the first 160 participants of the ongoing ImmuneRACE study, and over 950 subjects contributed by 6 global collaborators. The material from the prospective study consisted of cDNA or gDNA derived from T cells, B-cell-depleted T cells, or PBMCs. The repertoires were made available in a free public database intended to serve as a resource for research on the immune response to SARS-CoV-2. Where available, HLA class I and class II types were taken from metadata supplied by the sample provider and were not determined by assay-based typing. The full study reports these points: Clinical and demographic metadata were provided uncurated, with the amount varying by source and participant.

CDR1 and CDR2, per the germline V gene, are SGHRS and YFSETQ. V was cut back by 0 bases and J by 9 bases, leaving a gap of 25 bases between them. Including the terminal cysteine and phenylalanine, the CDR3 comprises 17 residues. Only the CDR3 part of the read is kept: 51 bases, read in frame from the first base. TCRbeta CDR3 regions were amplified from genomic DNA by means of the immunoSEQ Assay, a bias-controlled multiplex PCR. The published analysis was carried out like this. The number of nucleated cells in each sample was estimated from the amplification of reference gene primers within the assay. To quantify the absolute abundance of each unique TCRbeta CDR3 rearrangement, sequence reads were collapsed and filtered. For each sample, productive Simpson clonality was calculated by taking the square root of Simpson's diversity index across productive rearrangements. Sourced from immuneACCESS, this table was stored by TCRdb with only in-frame sequences that have V and J called. A share of the clones is absent; for the studies checked, an unresolved V gene accounts for under half, and the remainder has no known explanation. D and trimming come from the DNA, and the V and J calls and clone size come from that table. The sample table lists hundreds of thousands of clones, roughly 80% of them with a count of one. 7.5% to 10% of the sample belongs to the ten largest clones.

Concerning this clone itself: What antigen it recognizes has not been identified. No base quality values were provided; no much bigger clone lies one nucleotide off.

The collaborating institutions used their own protocols to collect whole blood in K2EDTA tubes. For TCRbeta analysis, collaborators shipped samples in one of three forms: frozen whole blood, isolated PBMCs, or DNA extracted from either of those sample types. The chain couples TRBV5-1 to TRBJ2-7, with TRBD1 perhaps the D gene, on 6 matching bases. This clonotype was obtained from a man of 80 years or more with acute or convalescent COVID-19. Specimen: peripheral blood. The base sequence is TGCGCCAGCAGCTTGGTTCGGACCCGGGACAACGGGTTGGCGCAGTACTTC. Translated, this is CASSLVRTRDNGLAQYF.